This T cell receptor (beta chain) was observed in a study of cytomegalovirus exposure and HLA in healthy donors. General study results and limits: Some segments of the V type, notably TRBV6-2 and TRBV6-3, were excluded as indistinguishable. TCR beta sequences reportedly predicted the HLA-A and HLA-B alleles of most subjects accurately.

13 Jbeta primers and 60 Vbeta primers were used for the PCR. TCRdb keeps only in-frame clones here, not all; method: immunoSEQ multiplex PCR. The sample records some 180,000 clones, about 9% being singletons. Germline CDR1 SGDLS, CDR2 YYNGEE. The CDR3 spans 15 residues. Concerning this clone: Its cognate antigen is unknown. At one end the junction does not follow the germline gene, possibly because of a read error.

The chain recombines TRBV9 with TRBJ2-1, with 7 bases fitting TRBD2. Sequencing input: PBMCs. The receptor was isolated from a woman under 40 in good health and CMV-seropositive. The CDR3 coding sequence is TGTGCCAGTAGCGTAGATCCGGGAGGAGGATATGAGCAGTTCTTC. This translates into CASSVDPGGGYEQFF.